The entry below describes one T cell receptor (beta chain). V lost 3 bases and J lost 9, with 12 bases in between. CDR1 and CDR2 (germline): SGHVS, FQNEAQ. The CDR3 runs 14 residues. The sample is drawn from a study of blood T cell repertoires in COVID-19. Study information: The United States, Italy and Spain supplied acute and convalescent COVID-19 samples. Sources were T cells, B-cell-depleted T cells, or PBMCs; the material itself was cDNA or gDNA.

This table comes from immunoSEQ multiplex PCR, and its TCRdb copy is limited to in-frame clones, with some not included. The data contain about 430,000 clones, approximately 90% of them singletons. Input material: peripheral blood. The chain recombines TRBV7-8 with TRBJ1-6; D is ambiguous. The receptor was derived from a man younger than 35 with COVID-19, enrolled during active disease. The CDR3 DNA is TGTGCCAGCAGCTTGGGCCCTTATGGTTCACCCCTCCACTTT. Its protein product is CASSLGPYGSPLHF.